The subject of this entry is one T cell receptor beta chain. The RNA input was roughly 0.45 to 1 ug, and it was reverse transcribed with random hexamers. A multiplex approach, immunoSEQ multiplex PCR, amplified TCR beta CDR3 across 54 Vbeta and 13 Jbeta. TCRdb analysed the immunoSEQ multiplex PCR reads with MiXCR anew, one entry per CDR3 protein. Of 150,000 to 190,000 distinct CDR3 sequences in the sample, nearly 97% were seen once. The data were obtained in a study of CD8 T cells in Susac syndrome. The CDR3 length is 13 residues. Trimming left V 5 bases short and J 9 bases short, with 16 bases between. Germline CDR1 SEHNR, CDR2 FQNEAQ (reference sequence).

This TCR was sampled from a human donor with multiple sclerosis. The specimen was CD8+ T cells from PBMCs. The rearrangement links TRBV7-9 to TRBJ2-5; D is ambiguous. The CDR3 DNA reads TGTGCCAGCAGCAACGGTCCCGAAGTGTCCCAGTACTTC. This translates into CASSNGPEVSQYF. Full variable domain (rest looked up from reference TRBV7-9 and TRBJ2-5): DTGVSQNPRHKITKRGQNVTFRCDPISEHNRLYWYRQTLGQGPEFLTYFQNEAQLEKSRLLSDRFSAERPKGSFSTLEIQRTEQGDSAMYLCASSNGPEVSQYFGPGTRLLVL.